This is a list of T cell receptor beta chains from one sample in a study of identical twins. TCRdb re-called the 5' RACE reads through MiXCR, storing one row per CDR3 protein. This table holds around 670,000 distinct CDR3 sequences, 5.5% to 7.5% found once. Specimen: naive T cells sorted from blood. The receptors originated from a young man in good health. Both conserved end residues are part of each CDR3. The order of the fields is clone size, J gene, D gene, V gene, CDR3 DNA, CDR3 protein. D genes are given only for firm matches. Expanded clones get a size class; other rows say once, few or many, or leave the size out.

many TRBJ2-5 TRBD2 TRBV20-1 TGCAGTGCTAGGACTAGCGGGCAAGAGACCCAGTACTTC CSARTSGQETQYF
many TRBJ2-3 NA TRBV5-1 TGCGCCAGCAGTGAGTGGAGGGCTCAGGATACGCAGTATTTT CASSEWRAQDTQYF
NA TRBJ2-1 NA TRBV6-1 TGTGCCAGCAGTGAATCGCCCTTGGCGGATGCCTACAATGAGCAGTTCTTC CASSESPLADAYNEQFF
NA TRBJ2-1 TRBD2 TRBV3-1 TGTGCCAGCAGCCGGAAAGCGGGAGGAACCTACAATGAGCAGTTCTTC CASSRKAGGTYNEQFF
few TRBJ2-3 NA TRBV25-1 TGTGCCAGCAGTGAATATCTCGGCACAGATACGCAGTATTTT CASSEYLGTDTQYF
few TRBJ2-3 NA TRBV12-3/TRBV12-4 TGTGCCAGCAGGATCGGGAGCCGAACAGATACGCAGTATTTT CASRIGSRTDTQYF
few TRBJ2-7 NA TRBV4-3 TGCGCCAGCAGCCAAGGAGTCGCGGAATTCTACGAGCAGTACTTC CASSQGVAEFYEQYF
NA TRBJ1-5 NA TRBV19 TGTGCCAGTAGGGGGTTCGAGGAGCCCCAGCATTTT CASRGFEEPQHF
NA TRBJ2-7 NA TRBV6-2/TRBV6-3 TGTGCCAGCAGCCTGGGCCTTAGCTCCTACGAGCAGTACTTC CASSLGLSSYEQYF
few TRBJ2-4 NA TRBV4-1 TGCGCCAGCAGCCAAGAAGGATCCAGGGCCATTCAGTACTTC CASSQEGSRAIQYF
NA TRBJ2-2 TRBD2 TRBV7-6 TGTGCCAGCAGCGTACTAGCGGGAGACTCCGGGGAGCTGTTTTTT CASSVLAGDSGELFF
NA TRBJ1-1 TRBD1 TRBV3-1 TGTGCCAGCAGCTCCCAGGGGGGTACGAACACTGAAGCTTTCTTT CASSSQGGTNTEAFF
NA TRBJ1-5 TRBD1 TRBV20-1 TGCAGTGCTCGGACCGACAGGGACAATCAGCCCCAGCATTTT CSARTDRDNQPQHF
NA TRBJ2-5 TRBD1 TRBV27 TGTGCCAGCAGAGCCCTCCCGACGCCCGGGACAGGGGAGACCCAGTACTTC CASRALPTPGTGETQYF
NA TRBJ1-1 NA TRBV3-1 TGTGCCAGCAGCCAAGATTGGGCCCTCACTGAAGCTTTCTTT CASSQDWALTEAFF
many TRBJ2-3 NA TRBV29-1 TGCAGCGCCGATACCCGGGGCACAGATACGCAGTATTTT CSADTRGTDTQYF
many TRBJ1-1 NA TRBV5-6 TGTGCCAGCAGCCGGCTACAGCGGATGAACACTGAAGCTTTCTTT CASSRLQRMNTEAFF
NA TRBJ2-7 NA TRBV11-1 TGTGCCAGCAGCTTAAAATCCGCCGGTTCCTACGAGCAGTACTTC CASSLKSAGSYEQYF
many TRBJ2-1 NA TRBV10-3 TGTGCCATCAGTGAGTCGATCGAGCGATCCTACAATGAGCAGTTCTTC CAISESIERSYNEQFF
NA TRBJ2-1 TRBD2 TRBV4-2 TGTGCCAGCAGCCAAGTCCTAGCGGGAGGGCCCGCAAACAATGAGCAGTTCTTC CASSQVLAGGPANNEQFF
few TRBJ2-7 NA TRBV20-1 TGCAGTGCTAGTAAGTCTATCGGGACTCCCAACTACGAGCAGTACTTC CSASKSIGTPNYEQYF
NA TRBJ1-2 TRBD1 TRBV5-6 TGTGCCAGCAGCTACGGACAGGGAACGTCTAGGAACTATGGCTACACCTTC CASSYGQGTSRNYGYTF
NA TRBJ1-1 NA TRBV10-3 TGTGCCATCAGGGGGACTCGGAATCTGAACACTGAAGCTTTCTTT CAIRGTRNLNTEAFF
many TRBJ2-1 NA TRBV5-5 TGTGCCAGCAGCTTGGAAGGGGCGAGTATCAATGAGCAGTTCTTC CASSLEGASINEQFF
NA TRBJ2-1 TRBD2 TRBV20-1 TGCAGTGCCGTAGCGGGAGTAAGAACCTACAATGAGCAGTTCTTC CSAVAGVRTYNEQFF
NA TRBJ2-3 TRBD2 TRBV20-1 TGCAGTGCTGTAGCGGGACCGGGGAAAGATACGCAGTATTTT CSAVAGPGKDTQYF
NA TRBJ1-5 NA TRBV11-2 TGTGCCAGCAGCTTAGACCTGGGTCGTGATCAGCCCCAGCATTTT CASSLDLGRDQPQHF
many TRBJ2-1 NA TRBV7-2 TGTGCCAGCAGCCCCTTCCGGGTCTACAATGAGCAGTTCTTC CASSPFRVYNEQFF
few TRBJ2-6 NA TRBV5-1 TGCGCCAGCAGAGCGACGTTTAGCTCTGGGGCCAACGTCCTGACTTTC CASRATFSSGANVLTF
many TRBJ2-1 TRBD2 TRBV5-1 TGTGCCAGCAGTTCAACTAGCGGGTACAATGAGCAGTTCTTC CASSSTSGYNEQFF
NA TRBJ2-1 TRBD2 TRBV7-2 TGTGCCAGCAGCTTAGGACAAGCGGGAGACAATGAGCAGTTCTTC CASSLGQAGDNEQFF
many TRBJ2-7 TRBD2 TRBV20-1 TGCAGTGCTAGAATCCCCAGCGGGATCGTCGACGAGCAGTACTTC CSARIPSGIVDEQYF
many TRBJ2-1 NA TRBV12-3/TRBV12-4 TGTGCCAGCAGTTTAGGACGAGAGGTCCCCCATGAGCAGTTCTTC CASSLGREVPHEQFF
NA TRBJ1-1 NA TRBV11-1 TGTGCCAGCAGCTTTGAATATTTCTCTGAAGCTTTCTTT CASSFEYFSEAFF
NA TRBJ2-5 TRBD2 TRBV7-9 TGTGCCGGAGGACTAGCGGGAAACGAGACCCAGTACTTC CAGGLAGNETQYF
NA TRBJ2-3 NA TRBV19 TGTGCCAGTAGTATTCGGAACTCCGCGGCGCTTACAGATACGCAGTATTTT CASSIRNSAALTDTQYF
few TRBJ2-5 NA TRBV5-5 TGTGCCAGCAGCTTGGCCCCAACAACCCAAGAGACCCAGTACTTC CASSLAPTTQETQYF
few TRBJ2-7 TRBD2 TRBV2 TGTGCCAGCAGAGCCCTTCCTAGCGGGAGTTACGAGCAGTACTTC CASRALPSGSYEQYF
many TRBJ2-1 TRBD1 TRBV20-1 TGCAGTGCTAGTGACCCGGGACAGGGTCGGAATGAGCAGTTCTTC CSASDPGQGRNEQFF
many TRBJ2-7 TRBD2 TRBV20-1 TGCAGTGCTAATCCTCCTAGCGGGATAGGGTACGAGCAGTACTTC CSANPPSGIGYEQYF